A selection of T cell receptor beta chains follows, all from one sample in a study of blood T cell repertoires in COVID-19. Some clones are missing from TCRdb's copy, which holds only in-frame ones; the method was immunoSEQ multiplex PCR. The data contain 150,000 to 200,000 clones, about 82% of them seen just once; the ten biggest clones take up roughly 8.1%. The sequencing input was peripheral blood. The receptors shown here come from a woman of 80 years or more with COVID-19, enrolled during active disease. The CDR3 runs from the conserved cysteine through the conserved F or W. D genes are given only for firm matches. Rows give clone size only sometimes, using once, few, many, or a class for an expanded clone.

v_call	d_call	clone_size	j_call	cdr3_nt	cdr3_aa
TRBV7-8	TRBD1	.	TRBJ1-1	TGTGCCAGCAGCTTTGGGACAGGGGGGACTGAAGCTTTCTTT	CASSFGTGGTEAFF
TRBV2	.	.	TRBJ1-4	TGTGCCAGCAGTGTATTTTCTGCAACTAATGAAAAACTGTTTTTT	CASSVFSATNEKLFF
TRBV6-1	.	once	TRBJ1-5	TGTGCCAGCAGTGAACAAGCCCACCTCCCACAGCCCCAGCATTTT	CASSEQAHLPQPQHF
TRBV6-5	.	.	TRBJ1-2	TGTGCCAGCACCGCACATGGACAGTTTATCGGCTACACCTTC	CASTAHGQFIGYTF
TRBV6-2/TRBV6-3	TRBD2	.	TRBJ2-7	TGTGCCAGCAGTTACGCGCCTAGCGGGAGCTACGAGCAGTACTTC	CASSYAPSGSYEQYF
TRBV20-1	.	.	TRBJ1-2	TGCAGTCCTTGGACAGTCTATGGCTACACCTTC	CSPWTVYGYTF
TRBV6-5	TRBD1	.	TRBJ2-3	TGTGCCAGCAGTTACGGGACAGGGGATACAGATACGCAGTATTTT	CASSYGTGDTDTQYF
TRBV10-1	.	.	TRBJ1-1	TGCGCCAGCAGTGAGTGGGTTGAAGGGGGAACTGAAGCTTTCTTT	CASSEWVEGGTEAFF
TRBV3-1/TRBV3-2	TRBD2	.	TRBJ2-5	TGTGCCAGCAGCCCGGGGAAGCGGGGGTTCGAGGAGACCCAGTACTTC	CASSPGKRGFEETQYF
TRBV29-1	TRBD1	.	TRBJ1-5	TGCAGCGCCACATCCGGACAGGGAGGAAATCAGCCCCAGCATTTT	CSATSGQGGNQPQHF
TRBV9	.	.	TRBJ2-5	TGTGCCAGCACCCGGGACACCGGGGAAGAGACCCAGTACTTC	CASTRDTGEETQYF
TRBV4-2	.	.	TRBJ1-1	TGTGCCAGCAGCCGCCATAAGGGAGGGGTTCGAGGCACTGAAGCTTTCTTT	CASSRHKGGVRGTEAFF
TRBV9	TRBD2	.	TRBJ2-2	TGTGCCAGCAGCCCGAGGGCTAGCGGGGTTGCCGGGGAGCTGTTTTTT	CASSPRASGVAGELFF
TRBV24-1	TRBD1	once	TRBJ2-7	TGTGCCACCAGTGATTTACATTATGACAGGGAGCACTACGAGCAGTACTTC	CATSDLHYDREHYEQYF
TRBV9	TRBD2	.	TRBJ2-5	TGTGCCAGCAGCGTGAGGACGGGACTAGGTGAGACCCAGTACTTC	CASSVRTGLGETQYF
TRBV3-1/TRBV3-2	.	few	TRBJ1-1	TGTGCCAGCAGCGCCCAGGCGGGGGACACTGAAGCTTTCTTT	CASSAQAGDTEAFF
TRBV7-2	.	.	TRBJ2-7	TGTGCCAGCGGACTTGGGGGGGGCCGGGGTGTGCAGTACTTC	CASGLGGGRGVQYF
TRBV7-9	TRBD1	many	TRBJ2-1	TGTGCCAGCAGCCCAAAGGGGACAGGGGCCAATGAGCAGTTCTTC	CASSPKGTGANEQFF
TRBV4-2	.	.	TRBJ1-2	TGTGCCAGCAGCCAAGATGACTCAACTAACTATGGCTACACCTTC	CASSQDDSTNYGYTF
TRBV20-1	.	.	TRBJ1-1	TGCAGTGCTAGAGATGCAGCTGAAGCTTTCTTT	CSARDAAEAFF
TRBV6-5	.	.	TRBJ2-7	TGTGCCAGCAGAGGAGGGTCTTCCGAGCAGTACTTC	CASRGGSSEQYF
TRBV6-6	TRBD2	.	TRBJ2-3	TGTGCCAGCAGTTCGATCAGCGGGAGGCCGGGAGATACGCAGTATTTT	CASSSISGRPGDTQYF
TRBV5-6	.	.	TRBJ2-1	TGTGCCAGCAGCTTCATCGCAGCGACCTCCTACAATGAGCAGTTCTTC	CASSFIAATSYNEQFF
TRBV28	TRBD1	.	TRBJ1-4	TGTGCCACCGTCCTCTCAGGGGGCGCGGAAAAACTGTTTTTT	CATVLSGGAEKLFF
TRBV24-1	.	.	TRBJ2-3	TGTGCCACCAGTATCGCGGGCACAGATACGCAGTATTTT	CATSIAGTDTQYF
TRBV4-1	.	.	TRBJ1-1	TGCGCCAGCAGCGCCCTCGGGGATGGCGCTTTCTTT	CASSALGDGAFF
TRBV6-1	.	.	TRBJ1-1	TGTGCCAGCAGTGACTACGGCGGACAGTCGAACACTGAAGCTTTCTTT	CASSDYGGQSNTEAFF
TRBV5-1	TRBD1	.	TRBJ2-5	TGCGCCAGCAGCCCCCAGGGGGAAGAGACCCAGTACTTC	CASSPQGEETQYF
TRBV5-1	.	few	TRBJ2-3	TGCGCCAGCAGGTTGGCTAGCGAAACAGATACGCAGTATTTT	CASRLASETDTQYF
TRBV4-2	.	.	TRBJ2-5	TGTGCCAGCAGCCAAGATTCTAGGGGGGAGACCCAGTACTTC	CASSQDSRGETQYF
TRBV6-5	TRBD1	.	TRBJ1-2	TGTGCCAGCAGCTATCACGACAGGGACGGCTACACCTTC	CASSYHDRDGYTF
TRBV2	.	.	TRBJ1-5	TGTGCCAGCAGCCTCCCGGGAGAGTGGCCCCAGCATTTT	CASSLPGEWPQHF
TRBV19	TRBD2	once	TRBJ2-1	TGTGCCAGTAACAGCCCAGGACTAGCGGGAGCCAATGAGCAGTTCTTC	CASNSPGLAGANEQFF
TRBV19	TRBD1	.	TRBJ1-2	TGTGCCAGTAACGGGGACAGAGTAGCGAACTATGGCTACACCTTC	CASNGDRVANYGYTF
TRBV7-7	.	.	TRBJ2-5	TGTGCTAGCAGCCCCTCGACGAGGCGAGAGACCCAGTACTTC	CASSPSTRRETQYF
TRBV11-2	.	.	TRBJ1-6	TGTGCCAGCAGCCCTCGCGGGACTCCGGGGTCACCCCTCCACTTT	CASSPRGTPGSPLHF
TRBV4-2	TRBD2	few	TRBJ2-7	TGTGCCAGCAGCCCCGATCGACTAGCTCTCACCTACGAGCAGTACTTC	CASSPDRLALTYEQYF
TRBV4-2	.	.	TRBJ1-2	TGTGCCAGCAGCCAAGCCCTCGCTAACTATGGCTACACCTTC	CASSQALANYGYTF
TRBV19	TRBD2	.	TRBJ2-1	TGTGCCAGTAGATCGGCCGCACTAGCGGCGGGGTTCGTGAATGAGCAGTTCTTC	CASRSAALAAGFVNEQFF
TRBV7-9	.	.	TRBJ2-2	TGTGCCAGCAGCCCGCCGGGATCTAGGAGCACCGGGGAGCTGTTTTTT	CASSPPGSRSTGELFF
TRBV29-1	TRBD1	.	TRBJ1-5	TGCAGCGCTGGGGACAGGGATAGCAATCAGCCCCAGCATTTT	CSAGDRDSNQPQHF
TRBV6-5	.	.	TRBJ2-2	TGTGCCACGCGTCGGGAAACCGGGGAGCTGTTTTTT	CATRRETGELFF
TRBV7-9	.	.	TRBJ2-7	TGTGCCAGCAGCGAGATATCCTACGAGCAGTACTTC	CASSEISYEQYF
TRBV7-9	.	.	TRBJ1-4	TGTGCCAGCAGCCCTACCGGAACCGGGTTATCGGAGGAACTGTTTTTT	CASSPTGTGLSEELFF
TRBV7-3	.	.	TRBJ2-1	TGTGCCAGCAAGGCGAGTTTGGTGGACAGTGAGCAGTTCTTC	CASKASLVDSEQFF
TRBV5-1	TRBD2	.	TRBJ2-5	TGCGCCAGCAGCTTGGTAGGCGGCGGGAGGGGAGCAGAGACCCAGTACTTC	CASSLVGGGRGAETQYF
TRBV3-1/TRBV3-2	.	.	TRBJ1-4	TGTGCCAGCAGCACTTCCGGGAGAGTCGAAAAACTGTTTTTT	CASSTSGRVEKLFF
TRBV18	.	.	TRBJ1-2	TGTGCCAGCTCGGCCGGGACAATCATAGGCTACACCTTC	CASSAGTIIGYTF
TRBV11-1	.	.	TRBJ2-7	TGTGCCAGCAGCTTCAGGGGGGCGGACGAGCAGTACTTC	CASSFRGADEQYF
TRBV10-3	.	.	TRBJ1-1	TGTGCCATCAGTGAAAGGGGGACGGTGAACACTGAAGCTTTCTTT	CAISERGTVNTEAFF
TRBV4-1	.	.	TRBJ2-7	TGCGCCAGCAGCCCACTGCCTGGAGACGAGCAGTACTTC	CASSPLPGDEQYF
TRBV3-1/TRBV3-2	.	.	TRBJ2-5	TGTGCCAGCAGCCAAGTTGCCAGGGGGGAAGAGACCCAGTACTTC	CASSQVARGEETQYF
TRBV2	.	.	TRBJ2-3	TGTGCCAGCAGTTTCACGTGGACAGCAGATACGCAGTATTTT	CASSFTWTADTQYF
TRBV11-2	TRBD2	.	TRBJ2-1	TGTGCCAGCACCTTCATCATGGCGGGAGTGGGCCCCTACAATGAGCAGTTCTTC	CASTFIMAGVGPYNEQFF
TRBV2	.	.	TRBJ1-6	TGTGCCAGCAGTACAGGGTCCTATAATTCACCCCTCCACTTT	CASSTGSYNSPLHF
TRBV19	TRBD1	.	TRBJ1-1	TGTGCCAGTAGTGGAGGACAGGGGAACACTGAAGCTTTCTTT	CASSGGQGNTEAFF
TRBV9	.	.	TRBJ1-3	TGTGCCAGCAGCCCTTTTACAGGTTACTCTGGAAACACCATATATTTT	CASSPFTGYSGNTIYF
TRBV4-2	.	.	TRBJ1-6	TGTGCCAGCAGCCAAGATTTGGGGGGCAGGGGAGGGTCACCCCTCCACTTT	CASSQDLGGRGGSPLHF
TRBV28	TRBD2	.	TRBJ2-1	TGTGCCAGCTTGTCCCTAGCGGGGACGGGGTTCAATGAGCAGTTCTTC	CASLSLAGTGFNEQFF
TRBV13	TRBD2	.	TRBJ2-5	TGTGCCAGCAGCTTAGGCCCTAGCGGGGGTAGAAAGACCCAGTACTTC	CASSLGPSGGRKTQYF